The 29 T cell receptor beta chains listed next were all sequenced from one sample in a study of blood T cell repertoires in COVID-19. Generated by immunoSEQ multiplex PCR, the TCRdb table keeps only in-frame clones and is missing some. The data hold around 140,000 clones, with 60% to 80% observed a single time. The sequenced sample consisted of peripheral blood. The receptors come from a woman between 65 and 79 years old with acute or convalescent COVID-19.

The J gene is TRBJ2-1, the V gene TRBV28, with 11 bases fitting TRBD1. The CDR3 loop spans 16 amino acids. Unmatched junction bases numbered 6, after V lost 3 bases and J lost 5 bases. Germline loops: CDR1 MDHEN, CDR2 SYDVKM. CDR3 DNA sequence: TGTGCCAGCAGTTTGGGACAGGGGGTGACCCACAATGAGCAGTTCTTC. This gives the protein CASSLGQGVTHNEQFF.

The gene calls are TRBV5-1 and TRBJ2-6; the D is unclear. CDR3 length: 18 residues. Trimming cost V 0 bases and J 0 bases, with 13 bases left between them. CDR1 SGHRS and CDR2 YFSETQ come from the germline V gene. DNA for the CDR3: TGCGCCAGCAGCTTGGACCGCGAGCTATTCTCTGGGGCCAACGTCCTGACTTTC. Amino acids: CASSLDRELFSGANVLTF. The variable domain in full, completed from reference TRBV5-1 and TRBJ2-6, reads KAGVTQTPRYLIKTRGQQVTLSCSPISGHRSVSWYQQTPGQGLQFLFEYFSETQRNKGNFPGRFSGRQFSNSRSEMNVSTLELGDSALYLCASSLDRELFSGANVLTFGAGSRLTVL.

The chain joins TRBV4-1 to TRBJ2-5; D call uncertain. The V gene's germline CDR1 is MGHRA and CDR2 YSYEKL. The CDR3 has 13 residues. V shed 5 bases and J shed 4 bases, with 11 bases lying between them. The CDR3 spells CASSSRPGETQYF. In nucleotides, the CDR3 is TGCGCCAGCAGCTCCCGACCAGGAGAGACCCAGTACTTC.

The genes are TRBV9 and TRBJ1-2, with unresolved D. CDR1 SGDLS and CDR2 YYNGEE come from the germline V gene. This CDR3 has 13 amino acids. V lost 1 base and J lost 4, with 8 bases in between. The CDR3 region has the DNA TGTGCCAGCAGCGTAAACAGTGCCTATGGCTACACCTTC. Protein product: CASSVNSAYGYTF.

The gene calls are TRBV14 and TRBJ1-2, with 9 bases that match TRBD1. Germline assignment: CDR1 SGHDN and CDR2 FVKESK. The CDR3 is made up of 16 amino acids. The trim removed 6 bases at V and 5 bases at J, leaving 13 bases unmatched. The CDR3 sequence: CASSPPGQGLGYGYTF. The CDR3, as DNA: TGTGCCAGCAGTCCACCGGGACAGGGATTAGGGTATGGCTACACCTTC.

This clone was picked up a small number of times. This chain joins TRBV7-9 and TRBJ2-5; D possibly corresponds to TRBD2 (5 bases). The length of the CDR3 is 15 residues. Germline V CDR1 and CDR2: SEHNR, FQNEAQ (reference sequence). V dropped 5 bases and J dropped 0 bases, with 13 bases sitting between them. CDR3 coding DNA: TGTGCCAGCAGCCCCCCGGGGAGTTACCAAGAGACCCAGTACTTC. This codes for CASSPPGSYQETQYF. Drawing the rest from reference TRBV7-9 and TRBJ2-5, the complete variable domain is DTGVSQNPRHKITKRGQNVTFRCDPISEHNRLYWYRQTLGQGPEFLTYFQNEAQLEKSRLLSDRFSAERPKGSFSTLEIQRTEQGDSAMYLCASSPPGSYQETQYFGPGTRLLVL.

CDR3 sequence: CASRSGQGGNQPQHF. CDR3 nucleotides: TGTGCCAGCAGGTCAGGGCAGGGTGGCAATCAGCCCCAGCATTTT. The V and J genes are TRBV6-5 and TRBJ1-5; a possible D gene is TRBD1 (5 bases). V was clipped by 6 bases and J by 2 bases, with 14 bases between them. The germline gives CDR1 MNHEY, CDR2 SVGAGI. The CDR3 spans 15 residues.

A few counts support this clone. This chain uses TRBV13 with TRBJ2-5; TRBD1 aligns across 8 bases. There are 18 residues in the CDR3. Germline CDR1 reads PRHDT; CDR2 reads FYEKMQ (reference sequence). Trimming cost V 0 bases and J 5 bases; bases outside gene matches: 14. The CDR3 DNA reads TGTGCCAGCAGCTTAGGCTTCCGGGGCAGGGGGCGCGTGGAGACCCAGTACTTC. It is translated as CASSLGFRGRGRVETQYF. Using reference TRBV13 and TRBJ2-5 for the parts outside the CDR3, the full variable domain is AAGVIQSPRHLIKEKRETATLKCYPIPRHDTVYWYQQGPGQDPQFLISFYEKMQSDKGSIPDRFSAQQFSDYHSELNMSSLELGDSALYFCASSLGFRGRGRVETQYFGPGTRLLVL.

The chain joins TRBV5-1 to TRBJ2-5, with TRBD1 matching 11 bases. V dropped 5 bases and J dropped 1; count of bases not matched to a gene: 1. The CDR3 sequence is 14 residues long. CDR1 and CDR2 (germline): SGHRS, YFSETQ. For the CDR3, the DNA is TGCGCCAGCAGGGGGACAGGGGGCCAAGAGACCCAGTACTTC. Protein product: CASRGTGGQETQYF.

This clone was seen a few times. The chain joins TRBV24-1 to TRBJ2-3, with D possibly TRBD2 on 5 matching bases. V lost 5 bases and J 8 bases, leaving 10 bases between the germline ends. The germline V gene encodes CDR1 KGHDR and CDR2 SFDVKD. The CDR3 extends over 12 amino acids. The CDR3 nucleotides are TGTGCCACCAGTGTACCGGGGTCTACGCAGTATTTT. It yields the protein CATSVPGSTQYF.

This chain uses TRBV6-5 with TRBJ1-1; D is unresolved. This CDR3 comprises 10 residues. The V and J ends lost 10 bases and 7 bases respectively, with 10 bases between them. Per germline, CDR1 MNHEY and CDR2 SVGAGI. The CDR3 DNA reads as TGTGCCATCCTAATTGGTGAAGCTTTCTTT. This encodes CAILIGEAFF.

The chain links TRBV24-1 to TRBJ2-3, with 7 bases lining up with TRBD2. The CDR3 is made up of 18 amino acids. V lost 3 bases and J lost 1; bases outside the gene matches: 12. From germline, CDR1 is KGHDR and CDR2 SFDVKD. The chain's CDR3 is CATSDPDPGSGGTDTQYF. CDR3 nucleotide sequence: TGTGCCACCAGTGATCCCGACCCCGGCAGCGGGGGCACAGATACGCAGTATTTT.

This chain uses TRBV5-1 with TRBJ2-3; TRBD1 is a possible D gene (7 bases). This CDR3 has 15 residues. Germline CDR1 SGHRS, CDR2 YFSETQ. With 5 bases removed from V and 0 bases from J, the gap between germline ends came to 13 bases. This chain's CDR3 is CASSSGDRSTDTQYF. CDR3 coding DNA: TGCGCCAGCAGTTCGGGGGACAGAAGCACAGATACGCAGTATTTT.

CDR3 DNA sequence: TGCAGCGCCGACGGGGGCGGGACTAGCGGGGGGAGCACAGATACGCAGTATTTT. Translation: CSADGGGTSGGSTDTQYF. The genes are TRBV29-1 and TRBJ2-3; the match to TRBD2 covers 15 bases. Trimming cost V 7 bases and J 0 bases; bases outside gene matches: 11. Germline loops: CDR1 SQVTM, CDR2 ANQGSEA. The CDR3 runs 18 residues.

A few counts support this clone. The chain recombines TRBV7-8 with TRBJ2-7, with 9 bases identical to TRBD2. The V segment lost 2 bases and the J segment 1 base; nucleotides outside the gene matches: 6. The CDR3 is 16 amino acids. In germline, CDR1 is SGHVS, CDR2 FQNEAQ. CDR3 in DNA: TGTGCCAGCAGCTTATGGTCTAGCGGGGCGTCCTACGAGCAGTACTTC. This sequence encodes CASSLWSSGASYEQYF. Looking up the rest from reference TRBV7-8 and TRBJ2-7 gives the full variable domain: GAGVSQSPRYKVAKRGQDVALRCDPISGHVSLFWYQQALGQGPEFLTYFQNEAQLDKSGLPSDRFFAERPEGSVSTLKIQRTQQEDSAVYLCASSLWSSGASYEQYFGPGTRLTVT.

CDR3 in DNA: TGTGCCAGCAGCAACAGCGGTGAGACCCAGTACTTC. Its protein product is CASSNSGETQYF. The chain links TRBV11-2 to TRBJ2-5, with D perhaps matching TRBD2 (5 bases). V lost 5 bases and J lost 5, with 9 bases in between. Germline V gene data show CDR1 as SGHAT and CDR2 as FQNNGV. This CDR3 spans 12 amino acids.

This clone was detected once. The V gene is TRBV10-3, the J gene TRBJ2-3; D is perhaps TRBD1 (6 bases). CDR1 and CDR2 from the germline V gene are ENHRY and SYGVKD. The CDR3 extends over 15 amino acids. V lost 7 bases, J lost 1 base, and 15 bases lay in between. The CDR3 loop is CAINRDTPRTDTQYF. Written as DNA, the CDR3 is TGTGCCATCAACCGGGACACCCCACGCACAGATACGCAGTATTTT.

J is TRBJ2-7 and V is TRBV28; D is possibly TRBD2 (6 bases). CDR1 MDHEN and CDR2 SYDVKM come from the germline V gene. V was shortened by 2 bases and J by 6 bases, with 14 bases between the two germline ends. The CDR3 contains 14 residues. CDR3 protein: CASSLRNSGTEQYF. The CDR3 nucleotides are TGTGCCAGCAGTTTAAGGAATAGCGGTACCGAGCAGTACTTC.

This clone occurred a few times. The rearrangement uses TRBV11-2 and TRBJ2-4, with TRBD2 identical over 9 bases. The trim removed 1 base at V and 2 bases at J, leaving 6 bases unmatched. The CDR3 consists of 17 residues. CDR1 and CDR2 from the germline V gene are SGHAT and FQNNGV. In DNA form, the CDR3 reads TGTGCCAGCAGCTTAGCGGGCGGGGGGGCTTCCAAAAACATTCAGTACTTC. This codes for CASSLAGGGASKNIQYF. The full variable domain, in which reference TRBV11-2 and TRBJ2-4 provide the parts outside the CDR3, is EAGVAQSPRYKIIEKRQSVAFWCNPISGHATLYWYQQILGQGPKLLIQFQNNGVVDDSQLPKDRFSAERLKGVDSTLKIQPAKLEDSAVYLCASSLAGGGASKNIQYFGAGTRLSVL.

Comment on this clone: Different DNA sequences within this sample yield the same CDR3. The V and J genes are TRBV28 and TRBJ2-7, with D tentatively TRBD1 (6 bases). V gave up 2 bases and J gave up 4 bases, with 6 bases separating them. This CDR3 is 12 amino acids long. Germline loops: CDR1 MDHEN, CDR2 SYDVKM. CDR3 DNA: TGTGCCAGCAGTTTACAGGGGTACGAGCAGTACTTC. Its translation is CASSLQGYEQYF. Using reference TRBV28 and TRBJ2-7 for the parts outside the CDR3, the full variable domain is DVKVTQSSRYLVKRTGEKVFLECVQDMDHENMFWYRQDPGLGLRLIYFSYDVKMKEKGDIPEGYSVSREKKERFSLILESASTNQTSMYLCASSLQGYEQYFGPGTRLTVT.

V and J are TRBV9 and TRBJ2-5; maybe TRBD2 (6 bases). Germline CDR1 and CDR2: SGDLS and YYNGEE. V lost 0 bases and J lost 3, with 12 bases in between. The CDR3 is 15 residues long. In DNA form, the CDR3 reads TGTGCCAGCAGCGTAGAGGAGGGGTTGAAAGAGACCCAGTACTTC. Translated, it gives CASSVEEGLKETQYF.

This clone turned up a few times. This chain connects TRBV7-9 to TRBJ2-3; TRBD2 agrees at 12 bases. Germline assignment: CDR1 SEHNR and CDR2 FQNEAQ (reference sequence). The CDR3 sequence is 15 residues long. The J segment lost 4 bases and the V segment lost 4 bases, leaving 3 bases of the junction unmatched. CDR3 sequence reads: CASSSGTSGSDTQYF. As DNA, the CDR3 is TGTGCCAGCAGCTCCGGGACTAGCGGGTCAGATACGCAGTATTTT.

The chain employs TRBV5-1 and TRBJ2-1, with D perhaps matching TRBD1 (6 bases). The V and J ends lost 4 bases and 6 bases respectively, with 20 bases between them. Germline CDR1 is SGHRS and CDR2 is YFSETQ. This CDR3 contains 16 residues. The CDR3 sequence: CASSEQGILSGNEQFF. CDR3 DNA: TGCGCCAGCAGCGAGCAGGGGATCTTGTCCGGCAATGAGCAGTTCTTC.

This clone occurred a few times. V and J are TRBV14 and TRBJ2-4, with TRBD2 matching 9 bases. This CDR3 contains 15 residues. CDR1 is SGHDN, CDR2 FVKESK, per germline. Trimming cost V 4 bases and J 0 bases; bases outside gene matches: 1. The CDR3 nucleotides read TGTGCCAGCAGCCCTAGCGGGATAGCCAAAAACATTCAGTACTTC. It specifies CASSPSGIAKNIQYF. The full variable domain, with the rest looked up from reference TRBV14 and TRBJ2-4, is EAGVTQFPSHSVIEKGQTVTLRCDPISGHDNLYWYRRVMGKEIKFLLHFVKESKQDESGMPNNRFLAERTGGTYSTLKVQPAELEDSGVYFCASSPSGIAKNIQYFGAGTRLSVL.

The V gene is TRBV2, the J gene TRBJ2-2; no definite D call. V was cut by 4 bases and J by 0 bases, with 9 bases left in between. This CDR3 has 15 amino acids. Germline CDR1 and CDR2: SNHLY and FYNNEI. CDR3 in amino acids: CASSVTATNTGELFF. DNA for the CDR3: TGTGCCAGCAGTGTGACTGCTACGAACACCGGGGAGCTGTTTTTT.

The V call is TRBV6-5, the J call TRBJ1-2; TRBD1 agrees at 8 bases. Losses at the gene ends were 6 bases for V and 6 bases for J; bases not matched to a gene: 6. The CDR3 covers 13 residues. Germline lookup yields CDR1 MNHEY and CDR2 SVGAGI. CDR3 amino acids: CASRLGQGNGYTF. The CDR3 DNA is TGTGCCAGCAGACTAGGACAGGGAAATGGCTACACCTTC.

This sequence joins TRBV19 and TRBJ2-2, with D unresolved. Trimming removed 5 bases at V and 3 bases at J, with 4 bases between. CDR1 is LNHDA, CDR2 SQIVND, per germline (reference sequence). The CDR3 extends over 12 amino acids. CDR3 residues: CASSGHTGELFF. CDR3 in DNA: TGTGCCAGTAGTGGCCACACCGGGGAGCTGTTTTTT.

CDR3 protein: CASSLGDRDYEQYF. The CDR3 DNA sequence: TGTGCCAGCAGCTTGGGGGACAGGGACTACGAGCAGTACTTC. The chain links TRBV5-4 to TRBJ2-7, with TRBD1 matching 9 bases. The CDR3 spans 14 residues. V shed 0 bases, J shed 3 bases, and the junction held 1 base outside the gene matches. CDR1 and CDR2 from the germline V gene are SGHNT and YYREEE (reference sequence). Based on the CDR3 plus reference TRBV5-4 and TRBJ2-7, the full variable domain is ETGVTQSPTHLIKTRGQQVTLRCSSQSGHNTVSWYQQALGQGPQFIFQYYREEENGRGNFPPRFSGLQFPNYSSELNVNALELDDSALYLCASSLGDRDYEQYFGPGTRLTVT.

The CDR3 region is CASSLGGGQETQYF. For the CDR3, the DNA is TGTGCCAGCAGCCTTGGGGGAGGTCAAGAGACCCAGTACTTC. V usage is TRBV7-3 and J usage is TRBJ2-5; D possibly corresponds to TRBD2 (6 bases). There are 14 residues in the CDR3. Trimming left V 5 bases short and J 2 bases short, with 12 bases between. CDR1 is SGHTA, CDR2 FQGTGA, per germline.